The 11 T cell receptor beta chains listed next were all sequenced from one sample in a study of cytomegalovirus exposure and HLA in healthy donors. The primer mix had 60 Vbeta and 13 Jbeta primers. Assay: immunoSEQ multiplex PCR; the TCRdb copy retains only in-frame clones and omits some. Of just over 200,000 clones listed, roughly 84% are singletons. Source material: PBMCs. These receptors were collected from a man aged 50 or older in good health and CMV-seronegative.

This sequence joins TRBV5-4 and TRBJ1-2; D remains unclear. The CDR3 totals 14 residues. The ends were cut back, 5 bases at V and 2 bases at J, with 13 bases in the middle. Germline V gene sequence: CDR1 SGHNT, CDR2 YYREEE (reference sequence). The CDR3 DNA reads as TGTGCCAGCAGGCAGTACAGTGGAAACTATGGCTACACCTTC. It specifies CASRQYSGNYGYTF.

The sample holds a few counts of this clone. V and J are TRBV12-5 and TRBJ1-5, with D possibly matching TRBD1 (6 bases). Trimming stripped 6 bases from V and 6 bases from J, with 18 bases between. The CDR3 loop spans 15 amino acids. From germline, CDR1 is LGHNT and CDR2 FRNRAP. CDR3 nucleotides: TGTGCTAGTGGCCATACAGGGTCTTCGGTTCAGCCCCAGCATTTT. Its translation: CASGHTGSSVQPQHF.

The CDR3 DNA reads as TGCAGCGTTGAAGTTAATATGAACACTGAAGCTTTCTTT. It specifies CSVEVNMNTEAFF. V and J are TRBV29-1 and TRBJ1-1; D remains unclear. CDR1 SQVTM and CDR2 ANQGSEA come from the germline V gene. Between the trimmed V and J ends, which lost 1 base and 0 bases, there was a span of 6 bases. The CDR3 loop spans 13 amino acids.

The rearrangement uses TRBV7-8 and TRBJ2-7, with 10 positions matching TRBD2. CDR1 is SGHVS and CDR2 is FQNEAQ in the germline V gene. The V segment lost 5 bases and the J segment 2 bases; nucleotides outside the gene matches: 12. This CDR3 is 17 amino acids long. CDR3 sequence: CASSLLGTSAGTYEQYF. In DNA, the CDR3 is TGTGCCAGCAGCCTCCTAGGGACTAGCGCCGGTACCTACGAGCAGTACTTC.

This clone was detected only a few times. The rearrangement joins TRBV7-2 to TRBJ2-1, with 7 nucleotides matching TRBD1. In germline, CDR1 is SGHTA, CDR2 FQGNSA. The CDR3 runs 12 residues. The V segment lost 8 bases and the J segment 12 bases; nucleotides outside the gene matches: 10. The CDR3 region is CASALRDRPQFF. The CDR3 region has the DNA TGTGCCAGCGCCCTGAGGGACAGACCGCAGTTCTTC.

CDR3 amino acids: CASSPRTSGRSYEQYF. The CDR3 DNA reads as TGTGCCAGCAGCCCGAGGACTAGCGGGAGATCCTACGAGCAGTACTTC. The rearrangement joins TRBV5-6 to TRBJ2-7; 13 positions agree with TRBD2. There are 16 residues in the CDR3. The V gene's germline CDR1 is SGHDT and CDR2 YYEEEE. Losses at the gene ends were 4 bases for V and 1 base for J; bases not matched to a gene: 5.

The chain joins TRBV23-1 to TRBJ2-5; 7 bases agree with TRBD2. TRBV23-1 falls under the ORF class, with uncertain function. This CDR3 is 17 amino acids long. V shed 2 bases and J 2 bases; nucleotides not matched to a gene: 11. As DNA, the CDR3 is TGCGCCAGCAGTCAACTTTTGAGGAGGGGAGGGCAAGAGACCCAGTACTTC. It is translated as CASSQLLRRGGQETQYF.

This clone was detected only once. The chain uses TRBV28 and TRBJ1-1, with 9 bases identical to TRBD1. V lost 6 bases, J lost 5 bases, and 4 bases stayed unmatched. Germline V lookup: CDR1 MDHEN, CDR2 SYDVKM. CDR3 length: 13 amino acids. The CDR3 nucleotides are TGTGCCAGCAGGAACAGGGGGCAGACTGAAGCTTTCTTT. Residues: CASRNRGQTEAFF.

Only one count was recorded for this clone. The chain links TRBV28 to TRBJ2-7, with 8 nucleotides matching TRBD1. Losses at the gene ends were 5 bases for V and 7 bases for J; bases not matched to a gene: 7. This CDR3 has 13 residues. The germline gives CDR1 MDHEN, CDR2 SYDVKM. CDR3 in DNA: TGTGCCAGCAGTCCTGGACAGGGAGGAGAGCAGTACTTC. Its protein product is CASSPGQGGEQYF.

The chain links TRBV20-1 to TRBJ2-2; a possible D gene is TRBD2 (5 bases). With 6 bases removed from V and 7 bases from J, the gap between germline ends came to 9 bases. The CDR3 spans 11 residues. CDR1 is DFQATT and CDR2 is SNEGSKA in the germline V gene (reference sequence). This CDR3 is CSAGVSGELFF. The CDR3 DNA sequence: TGCAGTGCCGGGGTGAGCGGGGAGCTGTTTTTT.

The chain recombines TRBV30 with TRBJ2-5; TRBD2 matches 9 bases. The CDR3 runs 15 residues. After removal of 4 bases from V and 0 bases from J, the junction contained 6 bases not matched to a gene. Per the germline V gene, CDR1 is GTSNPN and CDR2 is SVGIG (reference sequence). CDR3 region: CAWTGLAGYQETQYF. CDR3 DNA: TGTGCCTGGACCGGGCTAGCGGGGTACCAAGAGACCCAGTACTTC.